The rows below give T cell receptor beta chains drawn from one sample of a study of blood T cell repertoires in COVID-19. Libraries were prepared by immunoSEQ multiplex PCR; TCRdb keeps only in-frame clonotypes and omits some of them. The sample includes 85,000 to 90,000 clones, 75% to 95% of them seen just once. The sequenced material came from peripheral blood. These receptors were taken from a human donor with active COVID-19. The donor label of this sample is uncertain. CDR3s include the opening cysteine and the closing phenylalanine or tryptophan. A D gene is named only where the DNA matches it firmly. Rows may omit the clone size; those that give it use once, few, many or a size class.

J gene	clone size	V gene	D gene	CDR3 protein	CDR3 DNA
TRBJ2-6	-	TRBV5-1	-	CASSLELALTNVLTF	TGCGCCAGCAGCTTGGAATTGGCCCTTACCAACGTCCTGACTTTC
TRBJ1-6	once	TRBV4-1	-	CASSQDPAARGGPLHF	TGCGCCAGCAGCCAAGATCCGGCCGCGCGAGGAGGACCCCTCCACTTT
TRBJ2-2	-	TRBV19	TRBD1	CASSKGQGANTGELFF	TGTGCCAGTAGTAAGGGACAGGGGGCGAACACCGGGGAGCTGTTTTTT
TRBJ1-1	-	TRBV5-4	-	CASSPREGGGEAFF	TGTGCCAGCAGCCCTCGCGAGGGTGGAGGTGAAGCTTTCTTT
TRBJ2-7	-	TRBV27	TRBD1	CASSPRQGYYEQYF	TGTGCCAGCAGTCCCCGACAGGGTTACTACGAGCAGTACTTC
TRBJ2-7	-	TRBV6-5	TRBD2	CASSYHPTGTTEEQYF	TGTGCCAGCAGTTACCATCCTACCGGGACTACGGAGGAGCAGTACTTC
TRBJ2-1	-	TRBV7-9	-	CASSRPDTRGQNNEQFF	TGTGCCAGCAGCCGACCCGATACGCGAGGACAGAACAATGAGCAGTTCTTC
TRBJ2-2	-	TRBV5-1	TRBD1	CASSLAEGGRTGELFF	TGCGCCAGCAGCTTGGCCGAAGGGGGCAGGACCGGGGAGCTGTTTTTT
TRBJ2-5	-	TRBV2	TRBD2	CASRLAGVLGETQYF	TGTGCCAGCCGACTAGCGGGGGTGCTCGGGGAGACCCAGTACTTC
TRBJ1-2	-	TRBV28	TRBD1	CASYPSGQGARGYTF	TGTGCCAGCTACCCATCGGGACAGGGGGCGCGGGGCTACACCTTC
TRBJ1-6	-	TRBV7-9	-	CASSLGGSPNSPLHF	TGTGCCAGCAGCTTAGGAGGGAGCCCGAATTCACCCCTCCACTTT
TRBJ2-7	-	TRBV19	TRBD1	CASSTPAGTGISEQYF	TGTGCCAGTAGTACCCCCGCCGGGACAGGGATTTCCGAGCAGTACTTC
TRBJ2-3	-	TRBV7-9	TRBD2	CASSSWTSGADTQYF	TGTGCCAGCAGCTCATGGACTAGCGGCGCAGATACGCAGTATTTT
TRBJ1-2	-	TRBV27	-	CASSLRVSRDYGYTF	TGTGCCAGCAGTTTACGTGTTAGCCGTGACTATGGCTACACCTTC
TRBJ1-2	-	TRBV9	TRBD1	CASSAFGTADYGYTF	TGTGCCAGCAGCGCTTTCGGGACAGCAGACTATGGCTACACCTTC
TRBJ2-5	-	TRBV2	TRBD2	CASSNLGGVETQYF	TGTGCCAGCAGTAATCTGGGGGGGGTTGAGACCCAGTACTTC
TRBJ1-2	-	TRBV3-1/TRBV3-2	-	CASSQGEGSFGYTF	TGTGCCAGCAGCCAAGGCGAAGGGAGTTTTGGCTACACCTTC
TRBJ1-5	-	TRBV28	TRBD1	CASSPRQGLESF	TGTGCCAGCAGTCCACGACAGGGGTTGGAAAGTTTT
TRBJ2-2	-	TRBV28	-	CASSSRTLTGELFF	TGTGCCAGCAGTTCCAGGACTTTAACCGGGGAGCTGTTTTTT
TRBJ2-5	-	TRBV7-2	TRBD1	CAGSLGTGEEETQYF	TGTGCCGGCAGCTTAGGGACAGGGGAGGAAGAGACCCAGTACTTC
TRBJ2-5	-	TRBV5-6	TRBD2	CASRWSGGNQETQYF	TGTGCCAGCAGGTGGAGCGGGGGGAACCAAGAGACCCAGTACTTC
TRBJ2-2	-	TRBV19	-	CASSIDPLGSSGGELFF	TGTGCCAGTAGTATAGACCCACTAGGTTCCAGCGGCGGGGAGCTGTTTTTT
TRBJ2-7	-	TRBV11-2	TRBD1	CASSLDLQGAGYEQYF	TGTGCCAGCAGCTTAGACCTTCAGGGGGCTGGCTACGAGCAGTACTTC
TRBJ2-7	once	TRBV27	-	CASSSSAYEQYF	TGTGCCAGCAGCTCCAGCGCGTACGAGCAGTACTTC
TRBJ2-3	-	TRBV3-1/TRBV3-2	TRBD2	CASSQPSGGVLDTQYF	TGTGCCAGCAGCCAGCCTAGCGGGGGAGTTTTGGATACGCAGTATTTT
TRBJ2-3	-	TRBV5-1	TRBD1	CASSRTTGGYLDTQYF	TGCGCCAGCAGCAGGACGACAGGGGGCTACTTAGATACGCAGTATTTT
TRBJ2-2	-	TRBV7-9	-	CASSSGEMLRRTGELFF	TGTGCCAGCAGCTCAGGGGAAATGCTCAGGAGGACCGGGGAGCTGTTTTTT
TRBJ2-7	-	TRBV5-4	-	CASSSGQRSSYEQYF	TGTGCCAGCAGCTCAGGACAGAGGAGCTCCTACGAGCAGTACTTC
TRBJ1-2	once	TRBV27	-	CASSLAGSGLNLYGYTF	TGTGCCAGCAGTTTAGCTGGGTCCGGACTCAACCTCTATGGCTACACCTTC
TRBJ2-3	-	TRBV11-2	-	CASSYWGFTDTQYF	TGTGCCAGCAGCTACTGGGGCTTCACAGATACGCAGTATTTT
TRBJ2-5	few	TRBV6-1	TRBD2	CASRERLAAYQETQYF	TGTGCCAGCAGGGAAAGACTAGCGGCGTACCAAGAGACCCAGTACTTC
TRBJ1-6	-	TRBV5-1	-	CASSSERAGGSPLHF	TGCGCCAGCAGCTCCGAAAGGGCGGGAGGGTCACCCCTCCACTTT
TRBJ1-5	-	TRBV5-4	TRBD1	CASSPQGQGGGQPQHF	TGTGCCAGCAGCCCGCAAGGACAGGGGGGAGGCCAGCCCCAGCATTTT
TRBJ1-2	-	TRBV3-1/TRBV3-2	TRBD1	CASRDSRLYGYTF	TGTGCCAGCCGGGACAGCCGCCTCTATGGCTACACCTTC
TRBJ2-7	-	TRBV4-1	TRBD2	CASRVLAGSYEQYF	TGCGCCTCCAGGGTCCTAGCGGGCTCCTACGAGCAGTACTTC
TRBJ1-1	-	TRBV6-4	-	CASSDTPGGTEAFF	TGTGCCAGCAGTGACACTCCGGGGGGCACTGAAGCTTTCTTT
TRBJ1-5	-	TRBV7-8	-	CASSPIRQVSNQPQHF	TGTGCCAGCAGTCCGATCAGACAGGTTAGCAATCAGCCCCAGCATTTT
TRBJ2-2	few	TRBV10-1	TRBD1	CASTITGTGDSTGELFF	TGCGCCAGCACCATAACCGGGACAGGGGATTCCACCGGGGAGCTGTTTTTT
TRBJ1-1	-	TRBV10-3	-	CATKGPTGNTEAFF	TGTGCCACCAAGGGGCCGACAGGGAACACTGAAGCTTTCTTT
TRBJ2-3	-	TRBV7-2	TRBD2	CASSLASSGEDTQYF	TGTGCCAGCAGCTTAGCGTCTAGCGGGGAAGATACGCAGTATTTT
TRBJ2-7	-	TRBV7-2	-	CASSFGTPVYEQYF	TGTGCCAGCAGCTTCGGGACTCCTGTCTACGAGCAGTACTTC
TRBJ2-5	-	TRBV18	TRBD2	CASSPGTSGPQETQYF	TGTGCCAGCTCACCGGGCACTAGCGGACCCCAAGAGACCCAGTACTTC
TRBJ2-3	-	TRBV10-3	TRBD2	CAISGLAGTDTQYF	TGTGCCATCAGTGGACTAGCGGGCACAGATACGCAGTATTTT
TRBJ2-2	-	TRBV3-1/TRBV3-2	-	CASSPSETGELFF	TGTGCCAGCAGCCCGTCTGAGACCGGGGAGCTGTTTTTT
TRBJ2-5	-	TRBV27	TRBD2	CATGGTSGGWETQYF	TGTGCCACCGGAGGGACTAGCGGGGGTTGGGAGACCCAGTACTTC
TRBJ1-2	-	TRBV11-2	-	CASSYPPGNGYTF	TGTGCCAGCAGCTACCCCCCAGGGAATGGCTACACCTTC
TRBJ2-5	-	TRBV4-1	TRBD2	CASSSRTSGGLQETQYF	TGCGCCAGCAGCTCTCGGACTAGCGGGGGGCTCCAAGAGACCCAGTACTTC
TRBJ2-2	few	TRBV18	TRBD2	CASSPLPSGALNTGELFF	TGTGCCAGCTCACCACTGCCCAGCGGGGCGCTAAACACCGGGGAGCTGTTTTTT
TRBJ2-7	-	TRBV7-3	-	CASSLAGPSSYEQYF	TGTGCCAGCAGCTTAGCGGGGCCCAGCTCCTACGAGCAGTACTTC
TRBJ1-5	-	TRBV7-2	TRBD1	CASSSTGVNQPQHF	TGTGCCAGCAGCTCGACAGGGGTCAATCAGCCCCAGCATTTT
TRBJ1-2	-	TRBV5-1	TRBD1	CASSGAGTGKDGYTF	TGCGCCAGCAGCGGAGCCGGGACAGGGAAGGATGGCTACACCTTC
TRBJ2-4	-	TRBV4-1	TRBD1	CASSQDADEGADIQYF	TGCGCCAGCAGCCAAGATGCGGATGAGGGGGCGGACATTCAGTACTTC